This T cell receptor beta chain emerged from a study of T cells in Graves' hyperthyroidism and ophthalmopathy. For the study at large: Peripheral blood was collected at initial diagnosis, before any treatment.

Diagnostic assessment was based on clinical symptoms, serum thyroxine and TRAb, thyroid ultrasound and orbital computed tomography. Findings and caveats of the study: From stable hyperthyroidism, ophthalmopathy was separated by a 13 V-J model.

RNA transcripts were the template for amplifying TCR beta CDR3 regions. TCR CDR3 underwent first-round RT-PCR with the HTBI primer set. MiXCR, applied by TCRdb to the multiplex PCR reads, yields one record per CDR3 protein. The sample records approximately 600,000 distinct CDR3 sequences, less than 25% being singletons. CDR1 and CDR2 (germline): SGHAT, FQDESV (reference sequence). The CDR3 is 14 amino acids. The ends were cut back, 1 base at V and 6 bases at J, with 10 bases in the middle. This clonotype was detected only a few times. What it binds is not known. Sequencing used blood. V is TRBV11-1 and J is TRBJ2-1; D is possibly TRBD1 (6 bases). The receptor was isolated from a man in his thirties or forties with Graves' ophthalmopathy. The DNA of the CDR3 is TGTGCCAGCAGCTTAGACAGGGCGGGCAATGAGCAGTTCTTC. It encodes CASSLDRAGNEQFF.